This passage covers 20 T cell receptor beta chains from one sample sequenced in a study of CD8 T cells in Susac syndrome. RNA, at about 0.45 to 1 ug, was reverse transcribed with random hexamers. MiXCR was run by TCRdb on the immunoSEQ multiplex PCR reads, yielding one entry per CDR3 protein. The repertoire consists of some 400,000 distinct CDR3 sequences, with around 83% occurring once and the leading ten covering approximately 0.12%. Specimen: CD8+ T cells from PBMCs. The source is a human donor with multiple sclerosis.

This clonotype was detected only a few times. The J gene is TRBJ2-5, the V gene TRBV6-1, with 7 bases lining up with TRBD2. J was trimmed by 0 bases and V by 0 bases; bases with no gene match: 4. The CDR3 totals 16 residues. CDR1 is MNHNS, CDR2 SASEGT, per germline. This CDR3 is CASSEALRGDQETQYF. The DNA for the CDR3 is TGTGCCAGCAGTGAAGCGTTACGGGGGGACCAAGAGACCCAGTACTTC.

The J gene is TRBJ2-3, the V gene TRBV29-1, with TRBD2 matching over 9 bases. V lost 5 bases and J lost 3; bases outside the gene matches: 15. Germline V gene lookup returns CDR1 SQVTM and CDR2 ANQGSEA. CDR3 length: 17 amino acids. The CDR3: CSVYDAGGPISTDTQYF. In DNA form, the CDR3 reads TGCAGCGTTTACGATGCGGGAGGGCCGATTTCAACAGATACGCAGTATTTT.

The chain joins TRBV2 to TRBJ1-1; D is uncertain. V was shortened by 4 bases and J by 4 bases, with 13 bases between the two germline ends. Germline V gene data show CDR1 as SNHLY and CDR2 as FYNNEI. CDR3 length: 14 amino acids. CDR3 coding DNA: TGTGCCAGCAGTGGGACGGACCTGACCACTGAAGCTTTCTTT. This encodes CASSGTDLTTEAFF.

CDR3 loop: CASSFGPAGQETQYF. CDR3 nucleotides: TGTGCCAGCAGCTTCGGGCCCGCAGGGCAAGAGACCCAGTACTTC. The chain uses TRBV5-5 and TRBJ2-5; maybe TRBD1 (5 bases). In germline, CDR1 is SGHKS, CDR2 YYEKEE (reference sequence). Trimming took 2 bases from V and 2 from J, leaving 13 bases between them. The CDR3 runs 15 residues.

V gene TRBV4-1 combines with J gene TRBJ1-1; 9 bases align to TRBD1. V lost 6 bases, J lost 8 bases, and 10 bases stayed unmatched. Germline V CDR1 and CDR2: MGHRA, YSYEKL. The length of the CDR3 is 14 residues. Written as DNA, the CDR3 is TGCGCCAGCAGAGTATTCGGGACAGGGCTCGAAGCTTTCTTT. Protein sequence: CASRVFGTGLEAFF.

V and J are TRBV25-1 and TRBJ1-4; 7 bases are a match to TRBD1. The CDR3 runs to 15 residues. Trimming cost V 3 bases and J 5 bases; bases outside gene matches: 6. Germline V gene data show CDR1 as MGHDK and CDR2 as SYGVNS. Here the CDR3 reads CASSDWDRRNEKLFF. DNA for the CDR3: TGTGCCAGCAGTGACTGGGACAGAAGAAATGAAAAACTGTTTTTT.

V is TRBV28 and J is TRBJ2-1; D call uncertain. The germline V gene encodes CDR1 MDHEN and CDR2 SYDVKM. Trimming removed 6 bases from V and 6 bases from J, with 18 bases in between. CDR3 size: 15 residues. The CDR3 coding sequence is TGTGCCAGCAGCCCCTTAGCTACAACCGGCAATGAGCAGTTCTTC. This gives the protein CASSPLATTGNEQFF. The full variable domain, its missing parts supplied by reference TRBV28 and TRBJ2-1, is DVKVTQSSRYLVKRTGEKVFLECVQDMDHENMFWYRQDPGLGLRLIYFSYDVKMKEKGDIPEGYSVSREKKERFSLILESASTNQTSMYLCASSPLATTGNEQFFGPGTRLTVL.

This clonotype was detected only a few times. The genes are TRBV4-1 and TRBJ2-7, with a possible D match to TRBD1 (5 bases). V was cut by 0 bases and J by 1 base, with 10 bases left in between. The V gene's germline CDR1 is MGHRA and CDR2 YSYEKL. This CDR3 spans 15 amino acids. The CDR3 loop reads CASSQEGQGSYEQYF. In DNA form, the CDR3 reads TGCGCCAGCAGCCAAGAGGGGCAGGGTTCCTACGAGCAGTACTTC.

This chain links TRBV7-9 with TRBJ2-1; D may be TRBD2 (5 bases). The V and J ends lost 5 bases and 0 bases respectively, with 11 bases between them. Germline V gene lookup returns CDR1 SEHNR and CDR2 FQNEAQ (reference sequence). The CDR3 sequence is 15 residues long. The CDR3 nucleotides read TGTGCCAGCAGCGCACCGGACTTCTCCTACAATGAGCAGTTCTTC. Its protein is CASSAPDFSYNEQFF. The variable domain in full, completed from reference TRBV7-9 and TRBJ2-1, reads DTGVSQNPRHKITKRGQNVTFRCDPISEHNRLYWYRQTLGQGPEFLTYFQNEAQLEKSRLLSDRFSAERPKGSFSTLEIQRTEQGDSAMYLCASSAPDFSYNEQFFGPGTRLTVL.

The J gene is TRBJ1-2, the V gene TRBV20-1; 9 bases align to TRBD1. The V gene's germline CDR1 is DFQATT and CDR2 SNEGSKA (reference sequence). This CDR3 comprises 14 residues. Trimming removed 0 bases from V and 5 bases from J; junction bases left unmatched: 4. The CDR3 sequence: CSARDLGTGYGYTF. As DNA, the CDR3 is TGCAGTGCTAGAGATCTCGGGACAGGGTATGGCTACACCTTC.

V gene TRBV2 combines with J gene TRBJ2-5; 11 nucleotides line up with TRBD2. V lost 3 bases, J lost 1 base, and 4 bases stayed unmatched. The CDR3 runs 16 residues. Germline V CDR1 and CDR2: SNHLY, FYNNEI. This CDR3 is CASSDTGLAVQETQYF. The CDR3 DNA reads as TGTGCCAGCAGTGACACGGGACTAGCGGTCCAAGAGACCCAGTACTTC.

The chain employs TRBV7-9 and TRBJ1-3, with D possibly being TRBD1 (5 bases). Germline V lookup: CDR1 SEHNR, CDR2 FQNEAQ (reference sequence). The length of the CDR3 is 18 residues. Trimming took off 2 bases at V and 4 bases at J, with 21 bases between the two ends. This CDR3 is CASSLLPGKEGKGNTIYF. The CDR3 nucleotides read TGTGCCAGCAGCTTACTCCCCGGCAAAGAGGGGAAGGGAAACACCATATATTTT.

This rearrangement joins TRBV11-2 to TRBJ2-7; a weak D match, TRBD2 (5 bases). Germline CDR1 is SGHAT and CDR2 is FQNNGV. Trimming pared 0 bases from V and 2 bases from J, leaving 14 bases between. CDR3 length: 16 residues. The CDR3 spells CASSLDEEAETYEQYF. Written as DNA, the CDR3 is TGTGCCAGCAGCTTAGATGAGGAGGCAGAGACCTACGAGCAGTACTTC.

The genes are TRBV12-3 or TRBV12-4 and TRBJ2-2; 10 bases map to TRBD1. The V and J ends lost 7 bases and 3 bases, in that order; junction bases with no gene match: 8. This CDR3 has 16 amino acids. CDR3 DNA: TGTGCCAGCACCCCACTCGGGACAGGGGACACCGGGGAGCTGTTTTTT. This codes for CASTPLGTGDTGELFF.

J is TRBJ1-6 and V is TRBV19; weak D call: TRBD1 (5 bases). V was cut by 5 bases and J by 5 bases, with 13 bases left in between. CDR1 and CDR2 (germline): LNHDA, SQIVND (reference sequence). The CDR3 loop spans 15 amino acids. CDR3 in amino acids: CASSRDDSNNSPLHF. CDR3 nucleotides: TGTGCCAGTAGTCGGGACGACAGTAATAATTCACCCCTCCACTTT.

This sequence joins TRBV27 and TRBJ2-5; TRBD2 matches at 9 bases. V trimming: 5 bases; J trimming: 1 base; junction bases outside the gene matches: 5. CDR1 is MNHEY, CDR2 SMNVEV, per germline (reference sequence). The CDR3 runs 15 residues. The DNA for the CDR3 is TGTGCCAGCAGTCCGGCGGGAGGGGGCCAAGAGACCCAGTACTTC. It codes for CASSPAGGGQETQYF.

The J gene is TRBJ2-2, the V gene TRBV11-3; D gene uncertain. This CDR3 comprises 13 residues. Germline V gene lookup returns CDR1 SGHNT and CDR2 YENEEA. The V gene lost 2 bases and the J gene lost 6 bases, with 7 bases spanning the gap. The CDR3 loop reads CASSLLQPGELFF. CDR3 DNA: TGTGCCAGCAGCTTATTGCAACCCGGGGAGCTGTTTTTT.

This chain links TRBV4-1 with TRBJ2-7, with D uncertain. This CDR3 region has 14 residues. The germline gives CDR1 MGHRA, CDR2 YSYEKL. Trimming shortened V by 1 base and J by 2 bases, and 9 bases separated the two germline ends. The CDR3 protein is CASSQATETYEQYF. The CDR3 DNA sequence: TGCGCCAGCAGCCAAGCGACGGAGACCTACGAGCAGTACTTC.

The chain recombines TRBV7-9 with TRBJ2-7; D possibly corresponds to TRBD2 (6 bases). The CDR3 contains 13 residues. Trimming removed 5 bases from V and 5 bases from J, with 13 bases in between. Germline CDR1 and CDR2: SEHNR and FQNEAQ (reference sequence). The CDR3 here is CASSPGVGNEQYF. The CDR3 region has the DNA TGTGCCAGCAGCCCGGGAGTAGGTAACGAGCAGTACTTC.

This chain connects TRBV27 to TRBJ2-1; D not certain. The CDR3 length is 14 residues. The V end lost 0 bases, the J end lost 4 bases, and 7 bases lay between the germline ends. Germline assignment: CDR1 MNHEY and CDR2 SMNVEV (reference sequence). CDR3 protein: CASSLSDTYNEQFF. As DNA, the CDR3 is TGTGCCAGCAGTTTATCGGATACTTACAATGAGCAGTTCTTC.